The clone carrying this T cell receptor beta chain was recorded only once. Profiling relied on immunoSEQ multiplex PCR, and the TCRdb table lists in-frame clones only, not all of them. Of roughly 150,000 clones in the sample, less than 90% were seen once. This sample is part of a study of blood T cell repertoires in COVID-19. There are 15 residues in the CDR3. Germline assignment: CDR1 SGDLS and CDR2 YYNGEE. The ends lost 3 bases at V and 3 bases at J; junction bases unmatched: 5. The TCR originated in a woman between 70 and 85 years old with acute or convalescent COVID-19. Sequencing used peripheral blood. V gene TRBV9 combines with J gene TRBJ1-3; 8 nucleotides align to TRBD1. CDR3 sequence reads: CASSGTGTRGNTIYF. The CDR3 bases are TGTGCCAGCAGCGGGACAGGGACTCGTGGAAACACCATATATTTT.